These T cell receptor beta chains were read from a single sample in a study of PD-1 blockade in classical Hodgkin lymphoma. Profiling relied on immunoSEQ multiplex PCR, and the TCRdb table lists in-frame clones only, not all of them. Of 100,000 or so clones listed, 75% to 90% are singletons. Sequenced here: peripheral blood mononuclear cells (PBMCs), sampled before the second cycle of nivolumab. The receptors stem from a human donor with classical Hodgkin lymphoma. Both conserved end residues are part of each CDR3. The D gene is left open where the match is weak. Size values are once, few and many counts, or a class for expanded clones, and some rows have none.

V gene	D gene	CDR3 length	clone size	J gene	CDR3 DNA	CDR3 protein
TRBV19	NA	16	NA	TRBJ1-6	TGTGCCAGTAGTATAGGTCTGATGAGTGGTAGTTCACCCCTCCACTTT	CASSIGLMSGSSPLHF
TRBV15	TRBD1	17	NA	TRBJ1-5	TGTGCCACCAGCAGAGACCCAGGGGGGTCTAGGGATCAGCCCCAGCATTTT	CATSRDPGGSRDQPQHF
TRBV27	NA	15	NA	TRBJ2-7	TGTGCCAGCAGGTCTAACCGGGACTTTTCCTACGAGCAGTACTTC	CASRSNRDFSYEQYF
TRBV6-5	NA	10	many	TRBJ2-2	TGTGCCAGCAGAGACGGGGAGCTGTTTTTT	CASRDGELFF
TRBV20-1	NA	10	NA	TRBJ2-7	TGCAGTGCTAGCTCCTACGAGCAGTACTTC	CSASSYEQYF
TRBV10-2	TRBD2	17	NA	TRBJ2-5	TGCGCCAGCAGTGAGGGGGGGTACCGGGGGGGCCGTGAGACCCAGTACTTC	CASSEGGYRGGRETQYF
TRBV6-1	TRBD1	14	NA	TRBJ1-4	TGTGCCAGCAGGGAGACAGGGGGGAGGGAAAAACTGTTTTTT	CASRETGGREKLFF
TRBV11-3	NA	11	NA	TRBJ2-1	TGTGCCAGCAGCTTTGGCAATGAGCAGTTCTTC	CASSFGNEQFF
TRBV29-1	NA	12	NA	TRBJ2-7	TGCAGCGTTGAAGACGGATACTACGAGCAGTACTTC	CSVEDGYYEQYF
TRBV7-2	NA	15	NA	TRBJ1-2	TGTGCCAGCAACTCTGAGGATACCTTACTCTATGGCTACACCTTC	CASNSEDTLLYGYTF
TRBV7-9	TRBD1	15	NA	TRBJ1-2	TGTGCCAGCAGTCAATCGCATGACAGGGTCCGTGGCTACACCTTC	CASSQSHDRVRGYTF
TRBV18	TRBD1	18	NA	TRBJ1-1	TGTGCCAGCTCACCACCGAGGGGACAGGGACTTAGGGACACTGAAGCTTTCTTT	CASSPPRGQGLRDTEAFF
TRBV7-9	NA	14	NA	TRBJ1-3	TGTGCCAGCAGCTCAGCGGACAGAAGAAACACCATATATTTT	CASSSADRRNTIYF
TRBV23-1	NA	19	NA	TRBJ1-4	TGCGCCAGCAGTCTGGGGGGGCGCTTCCCCTCCGGAGGAATGTGGAAACTGTTTTTT	CASSLGGRFPSGGMWKLFF
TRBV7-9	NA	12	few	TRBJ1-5	TGTGCCAGCAGCTTAATCAATCAGCCCCAGCATTTT	CASSLINQPQHF
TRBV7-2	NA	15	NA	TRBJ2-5	TGTGCCAGCAGCTTTGTGGGACTGGCGGAGGAGACCCAGTACTTC	CASSFVGLAEETQYF
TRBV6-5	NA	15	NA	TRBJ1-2	TGTGCCAGCAGTCTGGGAGCAGGACAATTCTATGGCTACACCTTC	CASSLGAGQFYGYTF
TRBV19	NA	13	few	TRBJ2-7	TGTGCCAGTAGAGCGGACACAGCCTACGAGCAGTACTTC	CASRADTAYEQYF
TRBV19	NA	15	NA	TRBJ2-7	TGTGCCAGTAGTATAGGTGGGGGAAAGGCGTACGAGCAGTACTTC	CASSIGGGKAYEQYF
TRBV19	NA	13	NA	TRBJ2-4	TGTGCCACCCTGGACCAAGGGGCGAACATTCAGTACTTC	CATLDQGANIQYF
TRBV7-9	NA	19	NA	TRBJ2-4	TGTGCCAGCAGCTCATGGTCCCCTCTAGCACAACTAGCCAAAAACATTCAGTACTTC	CASSSWSPLAQLAKNIQYF
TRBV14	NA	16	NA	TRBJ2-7	TGTGCCAGCAGCCAAGGGCCCGGGTTCGAGCTCTACGAGCAGTACTTC	CASSQGPGFELYEQYF